This T cell receptor beta chain was recovered during a study of blood T cell repertoires in COVID-19. Study as a whole: In each case, the material was cDNA or gDNA derived from T cells, B-cell-depleted T cells, or PBMCs.

The assay was immunoSEQ multiplex PCR, and TCRdb's table has in-frame clones only and misses some. Here the sample spans a few hundred thousand clones, 80% to 90% being singletons. Participant age was about 18 to 95 years, and participants resided in 24 US areas. Participant-given clinical history determined each cohort assignment. This clonotype was obtained from a man aged 25-45 years who had recovered from COVID-19. The sequenced sample was PBMCs or T cells enriched from blood (not recorded which).

CDR3 amino acids: CASSRRDRENTEAFF. CDR3 DNA: TGTGCCAGCAGCCGAAGGGACAGGGAGAACACTGAAGCTTTCTTT. The rearrangement joins TRBV9 to TRBJ1-1, with 9 bases that match TRBD1. Germline CDR1 reads SGDLS; CDR2 reads YYNGEE. Trimming at V came to 4 bases and at J to 1 base, leaving 5 bases not matched to a gene. There are 15 residues in the CDR3.